Included here is one TCR beta chain sequence, with context. Its antigen is unknown. This sample is drawn from a study of memory CD4+ T cells and cytomegalovirus serostatus. Assay: immunoSEQ multiplex PCR; the TCRdb copy retains only in-frame clones and omits some. The table has under 50,000 clones, roughly 74% seen once. Single viable CD3+CD4+CD8-CD45RO+ cells were sorted as the memory CD4+ T cells. Study conclusions and caveats: The CMV-associated TCR signature appears largely within the CD4+ memory repertoire.

Sequenced sample: memory CD4+ T cells from blood. The receptor's source is an adult in good health and CMV-seropositive.

The CDR3 nucleotides are TGTGCCAGCAGTACAGGGGCGGAAGGCTACACCTTC. This codes for CASSTGAEGYTF. The gene calls are TRBV25-1 and TRBJ1-2; 7 nucleotides align to TRBD1. Germline loops: CDR1 MGHDK, CDR2 SYGVNS. The CDR3 length is 12 residues. After removal of 5 bases from V and 8 bases from J, the junction contained 5 bases not matched to a gene.